These 14 T cell receptor beta chains were sequenced from one sample in a study of PD-L1 blockade in urothelial cancer. Time point noted: peripheral blood 6 weeks after treatment start. Measured with immunoSEQ multiplex PCR; TCRdb has only the in-frame clones, and not every one. The profile shows about 40,000 clones, around 83% of them singletons. The source was PBMCs, collected around atezolizumab (anti-PD-L1) treatment. These receptors came from a man in his sixties or seventies with urothelial cancer.

J is TRBJ2-1 and V is TRBV19; a possible D gene is TRBD2 (5 bases). The germline V gene has CDR1 LNHDA and CDR2 SQIVND (reference sequence). The V end was cut by 7 bases, the J end by 8 bases, with 15 bases between. The CDR3 is made up of 13 amino acids. The CDR3 loop is CASINQPGDEQFF. CDR3 nucleotide sequence: TGTGCCAGTATCAACCAGCCCGGGGATGAGCAGTTCTTC.

This rearrangement joins TRBV5-1 to TRBJ2-7; perhaps TRBD1 as D (6 bases). The CDR3 extends over 14 amino acids. CDR1 is SGHRS and CDR2 is YFSETQ in the germline V gene. Trimming stripped 4 bases from V and 5 bases from J, with 16 bases between. CDR3 loop: CASSAQGNLNEQYF. The CDR3 DNA reads TGCGCCAGCAGCGCACAGGGTAATCTCAACGAGCAGTACTTC.

This clone has only a few counts. The chain combines TRBV5-6 with TRBJ2-7, with TRBD2 matching over 7 bases. V lost 0 bases to trimming and J lost 0 bases; unmatched junction nucleotides: 3. Germline assignment: CDR1 SGHDT and CDR2 YYEEEE. The CDR3 runs to 15 residues. In DNA form, the CDR3 reads TGTGCCAGCAGCTTGGTGCCGGGGGGCTCCTACGAGCAGTACTTC. Protein product: CASSLVPGGSYEQYF.

CDR3 bases: TGTGCCAGCAGCCTCGGGACTAGCGGGAAAGAGACCCAGTACTTC. Residues: CASSLGTSGKETQYF. The chain is built from TRBV7-9 and TRBJ2-5; 13 bases are shared with TRBD2. This CDR3 comprises 15 residues. V lost 5 bases to trimming and J lost 3 bases; unmatched junction nucleotides: 3. Germline V gives CDR1 SEHNR, CDR2 FQNEAQ (reference sequence).

This chain joins TRBV9 and TRBJ1-2; 7 nucleotides agree with TRBD1. The V gene's germline CDR1 is SGDLS and CDR2 YYNGEE. Losses at the gene ends were 4 bases for V and 0 bases for J; bases not matched to a gene: 9. This CDR3 spans 16 amino acids. The CDR3 DNA follows: TGTGCCAGCAGCTCCGGGGGGGGACAGTCTAACTATGGCTACACCTTC. This codes for CASSSGGGQSNYGYTF.

The chain links TRBV28 to TRBJ2-1; 8 bases map to TRBD2. The ends lost 6 bases at V and 12 bases at J; junction bases unmatched: 19. The length of the CDR3 is 16 residues. The germline CDR1 and CDR2 sequences are MDHEN and SYDVKM. Written as DNA, the CDR3 is TGTGCCAGCAGCCCCGGACTAGCAGCATCAAGAGGGGGGCAGTTCTTC. Its protein is CASSPGLAASRGGQFF. Supplemented by reference TRBV28 and TRBJ2-1, the full variable domain reads DVKVTQSSRYLVKRTGEKVFLECVQDMDHENMFWYRQDPGLGLRLIYFSYDVKMKEKGDIPEGYSVSREKKERFSLILESASTNQTSMYLCASSPGLAASRGGQFFGPGTRLTVL.

V and J are TRBV29-1 and TRBJ1-2, with TRBD1 matching over 10 bases. The germline V gene has CDR1 SQVTM and CDR2 ANQGSEA. The CDR3 loop spans 14 amino acids. The junction had 5 bases not matched to a gene; V was cut back by 4 bases and J by 3 bases. CDR3 DNA sequence: TGCAGCGTTGTCCCCGGGACAGGGGACTATGGCTACACCTTC. Translation gives CSVVPGTGDYGYTF.

V usage is TRBV29-1 and J usage is TRBJ1-4, with 8 bases lining up with TRBD1. This CDR3 contains 13 residues. Germline CDR1 is SQVTM and CDR2 is ANQGSEA. The V segment lost 4 bases and the J segment 5 bases; nucleotides outside the gene matches: 3. The CDR3 here is CSVGGDRNEKLFF. CDR3 bases: TGCAGCGTTGGAGGGGACAGGAATGAAAAACTGTTTTTT. The entire variable domain, with the rest obtained from reference TRBV29-1 and TRBJ1-4, is as follows: SAVISQKPSRDICQRGTSLTIQCQVDSQVTMMFWYRQQPGQSLTLIATANQGSEATYESGFVIDKFPISRPNLTFSTLTVSNMSPEDSSIYLCSVGGDRNEKLFFGSGTQLSVL.

The CDR3: CASSPGLARTYEQYF. The CDR3 nucleotides read TGCGCCAGCAGCCCTGGACTAGCGCGTACCTACGAGCAGTACTTC. This sequence joins TRBV4-1 and TRBJ2-7, with TRBD2 matching over 9 bases. Trimming at V came to 4 bases and at J to 2 bases, leaving 6 bases not matched to a gene. Germline CDR1 reads MGHRA; CDR2 reads YSYEKL. This CDR3 region has 15 residues.

The chain employs TRBV18 and TRBJ2-5; 7 bases agree with TRBD1. CDR3 size: 14 residues. The V segment lost 4 bases and the J segment 5 bases; nucleotides outside the gene matches: 7. Germline CDR1 KGHSH, CDR2 LQKENI. The DNA of the CDR3 is TGTGCCAGCTCACTCGGACAGGCCCGGGAGACCCAGTACTTC. Residues: CASSLGQARETQYF.

V is TRBV2 and J is TRBJ2-1; 10 bases match TRBD2. J lost 8 bases, V lost 6 bases, and 4 bases had no gene match. The CDR3 totals 13 residues. Germline values: CDR1 SNHLY, CDR2 FYNNEI. The CDR3 coding sequence is TGTGCCAGCAGGCTAGCGGGAGTCCATGAGCAGTTCTTC. Translated, it gives CASRLAGVHEQFF.

The chain joins TRBV6-5 to TRBJ2-7, with D possibly matching TRBD1 (5 bases). The germline V gene has CDR1 MNHEY and CDR2 SVGAGI. The CDR3 spans 11 residues. The ends were cut back, 6 bases at V and 3 bases at J, with 6 bases in the middle. The CDR3 here is CASRRGYEQYF. The CDR3 DNA reads as TGTGCCAGCAGAAGGGGCTACGAGCAGTACTTC.

Notes on this clone: Germline is not matched at one junction end, which may reflect a read error. In the same sample, other DNA sequences code for this CDR3. V and J are TRBV6-1 and TRBJ2-7; possible D gene TRBD1, 5 bases. In germline, CDR1 is MNHNS, CDR2 SASEGT. The CDR3 has 12 amino acids. The CDR3 sequence is CASRPDNYEQYF. The DNA of the CDR3 is TGTGCCAGCAGACCGGACAACTACGAACAGTACTTC.

V and J are TRBV18 and TRBJ2-7; 9 bases align to TRBD1. This CDR3 is 15 amino acids long. Germline V CDR1 and CDR2: KGHSH, LQKENI. The V and J ends lost 3 bases and 7 bases, in that order; junction bases with no gene match: 10. CDR3 sequence: CASSPRGQGSKEQYF. The CDR3 bases are TGTGCCAGCTCACCGCGCGGACAGGGGTCGAAGGAGCAGTACTTC. The full variable domain, its missing parts supplied by reference TRBV18 and TRBJ2-7, is NAGVMQNPRHLVRRRGQEARLRCSPMKGHSHVYWYRQLPEEGLKFMVYLQKENIIDESGMPKERFSAEFPKEGPSILRIQQVVRGDSAAYFCASSPRGQGSKEQYFGPGTRLTVT.